A single sample gave rise to the 2 T cell receptor beta chains below, sequenced in a study of cytomegalovirus exposure and HLA in healthy donors. A multiplex PCR was run with 60 Vbeta primers and 13 Jbeta primers. TCRdb's table, derived via immunoSEQ multiplex PCR, lists solely in-frame clones and lacks some. The sample has about 170,000 clones, over 80% seen once. The sample comprised PBMCs. The source of these receptors is a boy aged 2 to 9 in good health and CMV-seronegative.

The rearrangement joins TRBV7-9 to TRBJ1-2, with D possibly being TRBD1 (5 bases). V was pared by 2 bases and J by 7 bases, with 11 bases between. Per germline, CDR1 SEHNR and CDR2 FQNEAQ (reference sequence). The CDR3 loop spans 13 amino acids. CDR3 bases: TGTGCCAGCAGCTTAACGGGGGTCGGTGGCTACACCTTC. This gives the protein CASSLTGVGGYTF.

The CDR3 DNA reads TGTGCCGCCCGGGACAGGGTCTCGGGAAATGAGCAGTTCTTC. Its protein is CAARDRVSGNEQFF. The chain links TRBV6-1 to TRBJ2-1; 9 positions agree with TRBD1. V was clipped by 11 bases and J by 7 bases; unmatched bases: 12. The germline V gene encodes CDR1 MNHNS and CDR2 SASEGT. The CDR3 contains 14 residues.